A selection of T cell receptor beta chains follows, all from one sample in a study of T cell repertoires in cytomegalovirus infection. TCRdb reanalysed the reads using MiXCR and keeps one entry per CDR3 protein. Among 740,000 or so distinct CDR3 sequences listed, less than 40% were seen once. Specimen: PBMCs. Source of these receptors: a human donor in good health (CMV status not recorded). Some clones in this sample may be carry-over from other donors' samples. The CDR3 runs from the conserved cysteine through the conserved F or W. A D gene is named only where the DNA matches it firmly. The size entry is marked missing in some rows and otherwise reads once, few, many or a size class.

cdr3_nt cdr3_aa cdr3_length d_call j_call v_call clone_size
TGTGCCAGCAGCCGGATTGCAGGGAAGGAGCAGTACTTC CASSRIAGKEQYF 13 NA TRBJ2-7 TRBV7-2 NA
TGTGCCAGCAGCTTAGTGTTTGGGGGTTCAGTAAATTCACCCCTCCACTTT CASSLVFGGSVNSPLHF 17 NA TRBJ1-6 TRBV11-2 NA
TGTGCCAGCACTGTCCGGTGGGGAAGGGGCACTGAAGCTTTCTTT CASTVRWGRGTEAFF 15 NA TRBJ1-1 TRBV27 NA
TGTGCAACCAGGGACCAGTCCAATGAGCAGTTCTTC CATRDQSNEQFF 12 NA TRBJ2-1 TRBV7-2 many
TGTGCCAGCAGTAGATCTGTCAGCGGGGAAGACAATGAGCAGTTCTTC CASSRSVSGEDNEQFF 16 TRBD2 TRBJ2-1 TRBV6-5 NA
TGTGCCAGTAAGACGGCGAGCTCCTACGAGCAGTACTTC CASKTASSYEQYF 13 NA TRBJ2-7 TRBV6-2/TRBV6-3 few
TGTGCCAGCAGTGAGACCGGGACAGGGGGCTGGTTGTATGGCTACACCTTC CASSETGTGGWLYGYTF 17 TRBD1 TRBJ1-2 TRBV6-1 NA
TGTGCCAGCAGCCTAACTCGGGACAGAGACAATGAGCCGTTCTTC CASSLTRDRDNEPFF 15 TRBD1 TRBJ2-1 TRBV7-4 NA
TGTGCCAGTAGTGCCGGGACAGGAGTCTACTACGAGCAGTACTTC CASSAGTGVYYEQYF 15 TRBD1 TRBJ2-7 TRBV19 NA
TGTGCCCCTCGGGACCTCCTTAATGAAAAACTGTTTTTT CAPRDLLNEKLFF 13 NA TRBJ1-4 TRBV6-1 many
TGTGCCAGCAGTTGGACAAGGAATTACAATGAGCAGTTCTTC CASSWTRNYNEQFF 14 NA TRBJ2-1 TRBV12-3/TRBV12-4 NA
TGTGCCAGCAGTAGGGACAGGGCGGTTGATGAGCAGTTCTTC CASSRDRAVDEQFF 14 TRBD1 TRBJ2-1 TRBV6-1 NA
TGTGCCAGCAGCTCAGACGCAGGGTTAAGGCACAGAGCTACGAACACCGGGGAGCTGTTTTTT CASSSDAGLRHRATNTGELFF 21 NA TRBJ2-2 TRBV11-1 NA
TGTGCCACTCGACAGGGCGGCTATGGCTACACCTTC CATRQGGYGYTF 12 TRBD1 TRBJ1-2 TRBV6-5 NA
TGTGCCAGCAGTCGAACCGGGACAGGGATTAAGGATCAGCCCCAGCATTTT CASSRTGTGIKDQPQHF 17 TRBD1 TRBJ1-5 TRBV12-3/TRBV12-4 NA
TGTGCCAGCAGCTCGGGACTCAAGCACGCGGATACGCAGTATTTT CASSSGLKHADTQYF 15 NA TRBJ2-3 TRBV7-3 NA
TGTGCCAGCAGCTTAGGACAGGACAGTAGCAATCAGCCCCAGCATTTT CASSLGQDSSNQPQHF 16 NA TRBJ1-5 TRBV7-8 NA
TGTGCCAGCAGCTCGGGACAGGGGGATCCCGGGGAGCTGTTTTTT CASSSGQGDPGELFF 15 TRBD1 TRBJ2-2 TRBV11-2 few
TGTGCCAGCAGCTCGGGACTAGCGGGAGGGTTCTACGAGCAGTACTTC CASSSGLAGGFYEQYF 16 TRBD2 TRBJ2-7 TRBV7-8 many
TGTGCCAGCAGTTCGCTGAACAACTGGGAGCTGTTTTTT CASSSLNNWELFF 13 NA TRBJ2-2 TRBV27 NA
TGCAGTGCTAGGTCGGGACTTTTGGAGACCCAGTACTTC CSARSGLLETQYF 13 NA TRBJ2-5 TRBV20-1 NA
TGTGCCAGCAGTTATGGCAGATCAGAAGCTTTCTTT CASSYGRSEAFF 12 NA TRBJ1-1 TRBV6-2/TRBV6-3 NA
TGTGCCAGCAGTTCCCGCGGATTAGGGGCATCTAATGAAAAACTGTTTTTT CASSSRGLGASNEKLFF 17 NA TRBJ1-4 TRBV6-1 few
TGTGCCAGCAGCCCCCCGTCTGCAGGGGCGCGATCAGAGACGCAGTATTTT CASSPPSAGARSETQYF 17 NA TRBJ2-3 TRBV7-6 NA
TGCAGTGCTAGCAGGACTGACGCCTACGAGCAGTACTTC CSASRTDAYEQYF 13 NA TRBJ2-7 TRBV20-1 few